The 28 T cell receptor beta chains listed next were all sequenced from one sample in a study of OX40 agonist ivuxolimab in advanced cancers. Only in-frame clones appear in the TCRdb table, and some are missing; sequencing was by immunoSEQ multiplex PCR. The sample lists tens of thousands of clones; approximately 84% were seen once. The sequenced sample was CD4+ or CD8+ T cells sorted from blood, obtained in a trial of the OX40 agonist ivuxolimab. These receptors came from an adult with an advanced solid tumor such as melanoma, head and neck, liver or kidney cancer.

This chain joins TRBV7-9 and TRBJ2-1; 9 bases map to TRBD2. Per germline, CDR1 SEHNR and CDR2 FQNEAQ (reference sequence). The V and J ends lost 4 bases and 6 bases, in that order; junction bases with no gene match: 10. The CDR3 has 16 residues. The CDR3 region is CASSSSVPGLANEQFF. In DNA form, the CDR3 reads TGTGCCAGCAGCTCATCTGTCCCGGGACTAGCCAATGAGCAGTTCTTC.

The CDR3 DNA sequence: TGCGCCAGCAGTGAAGGGGGCGCCGGCTATGGCTACACCTTC. Translation gives CASSEGGAGYGYTF. The genes are TRBV10-1 and TRBJ1-2; TRBD1 aligns across 7 bases. Trimming removed 3 bases from V and 4 bases from J; junction bases left unmatched: 5. The CDR3 is 14 residues long. The V gene's germline CDR1 is WNHNN and CDR2 SYGVQD (reference sequence).

V usage is TRBV6-5 and J usage is TRBJ2-5; 10 nucleotides match TRBD1. Unmatched junction bases numbered 3, after V lost 0 bases and J lost 5 bases. Germline V CDR1 and CDR2: MNHEY, SVGAGI. The CDR3 length is 15 residues. CDR3 protein: CASSYSTGGVETQYF. CDR3 DNA: TGTGCCAGCAGTTACTCGACAGGGGGCGTGGAGACCCAGTACTTC.

V usage is TRBV29-1 and J usage is TRBJ2-5; tentative D call: TRBD1 (5 bases). The ends were cut back, 4 bases at V and 5 bases at J, with 11 bases in the middle. The germline V gene encodes CDR1 SQVTM and CDR2 ANQGSEA. The CDR3 has 12 residues. CDR3 DNA sequence: TGCAGCGTTGCAGGGTACGGGGAGACCCAGTACTTC. Translating it yields CSVAGYGETQYF. The whole variable domain, remainder taken from reference TRBV29-1 and TRBJ2-5, is SAVISQKPSRDICQRGTSLTIQCQVDSQVTMMFWYRQQPGQSLTLIATANQGSEATYESGFVIDKFPISRPNLTFSTLTVSNMSPEDSSIYLCSVAGYGETQYFGPGTRLLVL.

The chain is built from TRBV7-9 and TRBJ2-2; D is unclear. CDR1 is SEHNR and CDR2 is FQNEAQ in the germline V gene (reference sequence). CDR3 length: 16 residues. The V end was cut by 5 bases, the J end by 2 bases, with 15 bases between. As DNA, the CDR3 is TGTGCCAGCAGCAAACCGGGTCTCAGTAACACCGGGGAGCTGTTTTTT. Translated, it gives CASSKPGLSNTGELFF.

V and J are TRBV10-3 and TRBJ1-2; the D is unclear. V lost 1 base and J 5 bases, leaving 8 bases between the germline ends. Germline loops: CDR1 ENHRY, CDR2 SYGVKD. The length of the CDR3 is 13 residues. As DNA, the CDR3 is TGTGCCATCAGTGAGTTGGACGGATATGGCTACACCTTC. It encodes CAISELDGYGYTF.

The rearrangement joins TRBV27 to TRBJ1-4; D not certain. Trimming stripped 2 bases from V and 8 bases from J, with 15 bases between. The length of the CDR3 is 15 residues. Germline V gene sequence: CDR1 MNHEY, CDR2 SMNVEV (reference sequence). CDR3 amino acids: CASSLNPVQKEKLFF. The CDR3 DNA is TGTGCCAGCAGTTTAAATCCAGTCCAAAAGGAAAAACTGTTTTTT. Complete variable domain (other parts from reference TRBV27 and TRBJ1-4): EAQVTQNPRYLITVTGKKLTVTCSQNMNHEYMSWYRQDPGLGLRQIYYSMNVEVTDKGDVPEGYKVSRKEKRNFPLILESPSPNQTSLYFCASSLNPVQKEKLFFGSGTQLSVL.

J is TRBJ2-3 and V is TRBV15; TRBD2 aligns across 8 bases. CDR3 length: 15 amino acids. The V segment lost 5 bases and the J segment 3 bases; nucleotides outside the gene matches: 7. Germline V gives CDR1 LNHNV, CDR2 YYDKDF (reference sequence). The CDR3 sequence: CATSYSGSGTDTQYF. In nucleotides, the CDR3 is TGTGCCACCAGCTACAGCGGGAGCGGAACAGATACGCAGTATTTT.

V and J are TRBV29-1 and TRBJ2-7, with 8 positions matching TRBD2. The J segment lost 4 bases and the V segment lost 5 bases, leaving 10 bases of the junction unmatched. This CDR3 contains 14 residues. Germline V gene sequence: CDR1 SQVTM, CDR2 ANQGSEA. The CDR3 loop reads CSVWGPAGAYEQYF. DNA for the CDR3: TGCAGCGTTTGGGGACCAGCGGGGGCGTACGAGCAGTACTTC.

This chain links TRBV25-1 with TRBJ1-2; possibly TRBD1 for D (5 bases). This CDR3 is 15 amino acids long. The germline V gene has CDR1 MGHDK and CDR2 SYGVNS. Trimming pared 5 bases from V and 5 bases from J, leaving 18 bases between. Written as DNA, the CDR3 is TGTGCCAGCAGTCCGCAGGGCGCCCCACTTTATGGCTACACCTTC. This translates into CASSPQGAPLYGYTF.

The rearrangement links TRBV7-6 to TRBJ1-3; D gene unclear. V was clipped by 2 bases and J by 0 bases, with 14 bases between them. The CDR3 runs to 17 residues. Germline V lookup: CDR1 SGHVS, CDR2 FNYEAQ. The CDR3 DNA sequence: TGTGCCAGCAGCTTATTCGTAGGCGCCGACTCTGGAAACACCATATATTTT. It yields the protein CASSLFVGADSGNTIYF.

This chain uses TRBV7-8 with TRBJ1-1, with D possibly matching TRBD1 (5 bases). Germline values: CDR1 SGHVS, CDR2 FQNEAQ. Trimming took 3 bases from V and 0 from J, leaving 14 bases between them. This CDR3 is 16 amino acids long. CDR3 in amino acids: CASSFSSGLLNTEAFF. The DNA for the CDR3 is TGTGCCAGCAGCTTTAGCTCGGGACTCCTGAACACTGAAGCTTTCTTT. The whole variable domain, remainder taken from reference TRBV7-8 and TRBJ1-1, is GAGVSQSPRYKVAKRGQDVALRCDPISGHVSLFWYQQALGQGPEFLTYFQNEAQLDKSGLPSDRFFAERPEGSVSTLKIQRTQQEDSAVYLCASSFSSGLLNTEAFFGQGTRLTVV.

J is TRBJ2-7 and V is TRBV7-9; D may match TRBD1 or TRBD2 (6 bases each). CDR1 is SEHNR and CDR2 is FQNEAQ in the germline V gene (reference sequence). The CDR3 contains 14 residues. V lost 9 bases and J 2 bases, leaving 17 bases between the germline ends. CDR3 protein: CARGGGRIAYEQYF. In nucleotides, the CDR3 is TGTGCCAGAGGGGGTGGGAGGATCGCCTACGAGCAGTACTTC.

This clone was recorded once. V and J are TRBV15 and TRBJ2-2, with unresolved D. V lost 0 bases and J lost 1, with 6 bases in between. The CDR3 is made up of 15 amino acids. The germline gives CDR1 LNHNV, CDR2 YYDKDF (reference sequence). This CDR3 reads CATSRDPENTGELFF. CDR3 DNA sequence: TGTGCCACCAGCAGAGATCCGGAGAACACCGGGGAGCTGTTTTTT.

This clone was seen once. The DNA for the CDR3 is TGTGCTGCTGCCGGGACTCCAGGCAGGGAGCAGTTCTTC. Translated: CAAAGTPGREQFF. The chain joins TRBV25-1 to TRBJ2-1, with D tentatively TRBD2 (6 bases). The length of the CDR3 is 13 residues. Germline-derived CDR1 and CDR2 are MGHDK and SYGVNS.

The chain has TRBV6-6 and TRBJ2-7; D gene unclear. Trimming cost V 6 bases and J 4 bases, with 10 bases left between them. The CDR3 totals 12 residues. Looked up from germline, CDR1 is MNHNY and CDR2 is SVGAGI (reference sequence). The CDR3 reads CASSPSRYEQYF. The CDR3 DNA follows: TGTGCCAGCAGCCCTTCTCGTTACGAGCAGTACTTC.

This clone was found once. This chain uses TRBV18 with TRBJ1-4, with 7 bases fitting TRBD1. V dropped 5 bases and J dropped 6; count of bases not matched to a gene: 9. Germline V gene lookup returns CDR1 KGHSH and CDR2 LQKENI. The CDR3 is made up of 15 amino acids. The CDR3 region is CASSGWTGHDEKLFF. Here the CDR3 DNA reads TGTGCCAGCTCAGGCTGGACAGGCCATGATGAAAAACTGTTTTTT.

The rearrangement joins TRBV7-2 to TRBJ2-7; perhaps TRBD2 as D (7 bases). The CDR3 runs 15 residues. V dropped 5 bases and J dropped 5 bases, with 19 bases sitting between them. Germline lookup yields CDR1 SGHTA and CDR2 FQGNSA. CDR3 in amino acids: CASSTLTRGPNEQYF. In nucleotides, the CDR3 is TGTGCCAGCAGCACCCTCACGCGGGGGCCGAACGAGCAGTACTTC.

V usage is TRBV28 and J usage is TRBJ2-1; the match to TRBD1 covers 9 bases. The CDR3 consists of 15 residues. From germline, CDR1 is MDHEN and CDR2 SYDVKM. The trim removed 6 bases at V and 9 bases at J, leaving 12 bases unmatched. CDR3 loop: CASSTGTGSVGEQFF. The CDR3 bases are TGTGCCAGCAGCACCGGGACAGGGTCGGTAGGTGAGCAGTTCTTC.

This clone has a handful of counts. The rearrangement links TRBV28 to TRBJ1-2; D is ambiguous. CDR3 size: 11 residues. The germline V gene encodes CDR1 MDHEN and CDR2 SYDVKM. The V gene lost 5 bases and the J gene lost 2 bases, with 3 bases spanning the gap. The CDR3 DNA sequence: TGTGCCAGCAGTGGGAACTATGGCTACACCTTC. Amino acid sequence: CASSGNYGYTF.

This chain links TRBV14 with TRBJ2-7; D may be TRBD2 (5 bases). CDR3 length equals 13 residues. V lost 1 base, J lost 7 bases, and 11 bases lay in between. From germline, CDR1 is SGHDN and CDR2 FVKESK. This CDR3 is CASSQVKSGEQYF. The CDR3 region has the DNA TGTGCCAGCAGCCAAGTTAAGTCGGGAGAGCAGTACTTC.

This chain joins TRBV30 and TRBJ2-7, with 8 bases lining up with TRBD1. Germline V gene sequence: CDR1 GTSNPN, CDR2 SVGIG (reference sequence). The V gene end was trimmed by 0 bases and the J gene end by 3 bases; junction bases not matched to a gene: 16. The CDR3 contains 18 residues. CDR3 amino acids: CAWSVLGKGQDINYEQYF. The CDR3 coding sequence is TGTGCCTGGAGTGTGCTCGGTAAGGGACAGGATATAAACTACGAGCAGTACTTC.

DNA for the CDR3: TGCGCCAGCAGCCTTTCACTAGCGGGAGGTAGGAATGAGCAGTTCTTC. Amino acids: CASSLSLAGGRNEQFF. This chain uses TRBV10-2 with TRBJ2-1; 12 bases are shared with TRBD2. V lost 6 bases, J lost 7 bases, and 10 bases stayed unmatched. Germline CDR1 reads WSHSY; CDR2 reads SAAADI. The CDR3 loop spans 16 amino acids.

The table lists this clone with a few counts. CDR3 nucleotide sequence: TGTGCCAGCAGCTTGGCCTTAGTCGAGAACACTGAAGCTTTCTTT. As protein: CASSLALVENTEAFF. The chain joins TRBV5-5 to TRBJ1-1; no clear D gene. In germline, CDR1 is SGHKS, CDR2 YYEKEE (reference sequence). The CDR3 loop spans 15 amino acids. The V end lost 0 bases, the J end lost 1 base, and 10 bases lay between the germline ends.

The sample holds one count of this clone. This chain connects TRBV7-7 to TRBJ1-2; no reliable D call. The CDR3 loop spans 11 amino acids. V lost 7 bases, J lost 6 bases, and 9 bases lay in between. Germline V CDR1 and CDR2: SSHAT, FNYEAQ (reference sequence). The CDR3 reads CASKPGNGYTF. Here the CDR3 DNA reads TGTGCCAGCAAACCTGGGAATGGCTACACCTTC. Based on the CDR3 plus reference TRBV7-7 and TRBJ1-2, the full variable domain is GAGVSQSPRYKVTKRGQDVTLRCDPISSHATLYWYQQALGQGPEFLTYFNYEAQPDKSGLPSDRFSAERPEGSISTLTIQRTEQRDSAMYRCASKPGNGYTFGSGTRLTVV.

The gene calls are TRBV6-5 and TRBJ2-2; D remains unclear. The CDR3 spans 14 residues. V lost 1 base, J lost 2 bases, and 5 bases lay in between. Germline V gene lookup returns CDR1 MNHEY and CDR2 SVGAGI. The CDR3 reads CASSYWINTGELFF. The CDR3 DNA reads TGTGCCAGCAGTTACTGGATCAACACCGGGGAGCTGTTTTTT.

This chain uses TRBV7-3 with TRBJ2-3; 7 bases map to TRBD1. The CDR3 consists of 15 residues. V dropped 2 bases and J dropped 3; count of bases not matched to a gene: 5. Germline V gene lookup returns CDR1 SGHTA and CDR2 FQGTGA. The DNA of the CDR3 is TGTGCCAGCAGCTTAGTACAGGGGTTAACAGATACGCAGTATTTT. This sequence encodes CASSLVQGLTDTQYF.

This clone was recorded once. The J gene is TRBJ2-7, the V gene TRBV27; 7 bases are shared with TRBD2. V was clipped by 3 bases and J by 2 bases; unmatched bases: 4. Germline lookup yields CDR1 MNHEY and CDR2 SMNVEV (reference sequence). The CDR3 loop spans 14 amino acids. The CDR3 protein is CASSLEGGPYEQYF. For the CDR3, the DNA is TGTGCCAGCAGTTTGGAGGGAGGGCCCTACGAGCAGTACTTC.